The clone carrying this T cell receptor (beta chain) showed up just once. The antigen remains unidentified. Germline V lookup: CDR1 DFQATT, CDR2 SNEGSKA (reference sequence). The CDR3 runs to 11 residues. V was clipped by 6 bases and J by 4 bases, with 9 bases between them. The primer mix had 60 Vbeta and 13 Jbeta primers. Sequencing was performed with immunoSEQ multiplex PCR; in TCRdb, only in-frame clones are kept and a portion is missing. The sample gives some 120,000 clones, roughly 70% of which show up once; around 3.2% is in the top ten. This entry is derived from a study of cytomegalovirus exposure and HLA in healthy donors. General study points: TCR sequences were mostly rare, though some public TCRs occurred in many donors. A likely sequencing artifact accounted for one observed cluster of highly shared sequence variants. Investigators reported around 150 TCR beta chains as tied to cytomegalovirus.

The receptor was isolated from a man younger than 40 in good health and CMV-seronegative. Material for sequencing was PBMCs. The chain joins TRBV20-1 to TRBJ1-2; D may be TRBD1 (5 bases). CDR3 nucleotide sequence: TGCAGTGCCAGGGAACGCTATGGCTACACCTTC. Amino acids: CSARERYGYTF.